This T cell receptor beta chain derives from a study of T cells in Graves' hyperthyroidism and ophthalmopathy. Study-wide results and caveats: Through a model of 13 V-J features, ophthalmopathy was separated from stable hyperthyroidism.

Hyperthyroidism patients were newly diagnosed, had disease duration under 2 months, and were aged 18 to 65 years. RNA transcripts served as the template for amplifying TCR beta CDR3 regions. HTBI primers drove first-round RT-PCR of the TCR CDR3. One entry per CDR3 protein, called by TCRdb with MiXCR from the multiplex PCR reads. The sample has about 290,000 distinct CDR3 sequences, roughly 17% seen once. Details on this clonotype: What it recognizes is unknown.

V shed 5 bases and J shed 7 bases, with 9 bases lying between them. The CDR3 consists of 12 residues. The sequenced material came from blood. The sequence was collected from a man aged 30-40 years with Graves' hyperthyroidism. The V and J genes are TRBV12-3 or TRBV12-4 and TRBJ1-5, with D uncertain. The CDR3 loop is CASSSGQQPQHF. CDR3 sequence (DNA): TGTGCCAGCAGTAGCGGGCAGCAGCCCCAGCATTTT.